This TCR beta chain was identified in a study of breast tumors, draining lymph nodes, adjacent tissues (dated by TCRdb to about 2016). In the study overall: TCR beta repertoires were compared across tumor, adjacent nontumor tissue and axillary lymph nodes obtained from breast cancer patients. The study was designed to assess the relationships and possible T-cell exchange between tumor, surrounding tissue and draining lymph node repertoires in human breast cancer.

Lymph node samples came from the axillary draining lymph nodes of breast cancer patients. This clonotype was picked up many times. There is no known antigen for this receptor. No base quality values were provided; no much bigger clone lies one nucleotide off. Reading the germline V gene gives CDR1 SGHRS and CDR2 YFSETQ. A distance of 14 bases separates the germline ends of V and J, which lose 0 bases and 3 bases respectively. The CDR3 spans 16 residues, from the cysteine through the phenylalanine. Left in the record is the CDR3 DNA by itself, 48 bases read in frame from the first base. Broader findings and caveats from the paper: The conclusion that tumor T cells originate in lymph nodes was framed as consistent with a hypothesis rather than directly demonstrated. The similarity between tumor and nontumor tissue repertoires was significantly greater in luminal-like breast cancer than in basal-like breast cancer. The data were considered consistent with most tumor T cells being derived from the lymph node and subsequently expanding within tumor tissue. Tumor T-cell repertoires showed less diversity than lymph node repertoires and more diversity than nontumor tissue repertoires, and tumor T-cell repertoires showed preferential V and J gene usage.

TCRdb shows the sequencer as Illumina HiSeq 2000. Multiplex PCR amplification was used to generate the TCR beta chain libraries. The amplified TCR beta chain products were analyzed by high-throughput sequencing. In TCRdb, the public reads were trimmed at Q25 with fastp and aligned with MiXCR, with productive beta chains retained. A single entry per CDR3 protein holds the most common genes and DNA from its merged rows. A total of around 130,000 distinct CDR3 sequences appear in this sample, 20% of them only once. The ten largest clones add up to over 3% of the sample. This receptor was identified in a female donor with breast cancer. Some clones in this sample may be carry-over from other donors' samples. Source material: axillary lymph node tissue. The chain is encoded by TRBV5-1 joined to TRBJ2-3; confidence is insufficient to name the D gene. For the CDR3, the sequence is CASSLATDLSTDTQYF. The nucleotide sequence reads as follows: TGCGCCAGCAGCTTGGCAACTGATTTGAGTACAGATACGCAGTATTTT.